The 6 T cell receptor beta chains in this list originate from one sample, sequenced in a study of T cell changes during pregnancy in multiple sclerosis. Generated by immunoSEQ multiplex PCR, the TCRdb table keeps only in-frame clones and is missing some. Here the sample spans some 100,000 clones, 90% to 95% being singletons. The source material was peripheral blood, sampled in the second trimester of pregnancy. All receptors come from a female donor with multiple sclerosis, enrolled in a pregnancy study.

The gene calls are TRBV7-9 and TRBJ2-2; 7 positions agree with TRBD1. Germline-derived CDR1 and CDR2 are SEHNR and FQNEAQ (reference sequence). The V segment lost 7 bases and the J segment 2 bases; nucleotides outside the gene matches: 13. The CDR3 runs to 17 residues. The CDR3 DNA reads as TGTGCCAGCAACCTAGAAGCCGGGACAGATAACACCGGGGAGCTGTTTTTT. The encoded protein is CASNLEAGTDNTGELFF.

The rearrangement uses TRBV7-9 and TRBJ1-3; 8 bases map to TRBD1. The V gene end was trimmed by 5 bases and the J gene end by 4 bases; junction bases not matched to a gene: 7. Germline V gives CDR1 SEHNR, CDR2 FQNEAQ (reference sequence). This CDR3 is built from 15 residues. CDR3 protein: CASSTTGGLGNTIYF. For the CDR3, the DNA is TGTGCCAGCAGCACAACAGGGGGTCTAGGAAACACCATATATTTT.

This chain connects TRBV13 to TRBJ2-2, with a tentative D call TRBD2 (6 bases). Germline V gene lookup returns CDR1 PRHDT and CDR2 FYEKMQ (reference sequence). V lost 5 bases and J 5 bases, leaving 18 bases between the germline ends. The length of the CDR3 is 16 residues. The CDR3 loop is CASSRRRTGGTGELFF. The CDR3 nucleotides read TGTGCCAGCAGCCGTCGACGGACCGGGGGAACCGGGGAGCTGTTTTTT.

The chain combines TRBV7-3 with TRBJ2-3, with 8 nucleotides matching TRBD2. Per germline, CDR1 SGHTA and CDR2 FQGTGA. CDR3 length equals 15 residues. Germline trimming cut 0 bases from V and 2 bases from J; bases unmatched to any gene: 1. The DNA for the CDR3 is TGTGCCAGCAGCTTAACAGCGGGAGACACAGATACGCAGTATTTT. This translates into CASSLTAGDTDTQYF.

CDR3 coding DNA: TGCGCCACCGACTCGGAAAAGACAGAAGGAAACACCATATATTTT. This gives the protein CATDSEKTEGNTIYF. V usage is TRBV10-1 and J usage is TRBJ1-3; a possible D gene is TRBD1 (5 bases). With 10 bases removed from V and 4 bases from J, the gap between germline ends came to 20 bases. The CDR3 loop spans 15 amino acids. Germline CDR1 and CDR2: WNHNN and SYGVQD (reference sequence).

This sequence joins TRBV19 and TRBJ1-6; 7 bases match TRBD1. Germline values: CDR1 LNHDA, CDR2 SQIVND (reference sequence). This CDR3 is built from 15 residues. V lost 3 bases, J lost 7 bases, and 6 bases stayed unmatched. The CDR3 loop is CASSMIQGRNSPLHF. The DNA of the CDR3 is TGTGCCAGTAGTATGATACAGGGGCGCAATTCACCCCTCCACTTT.